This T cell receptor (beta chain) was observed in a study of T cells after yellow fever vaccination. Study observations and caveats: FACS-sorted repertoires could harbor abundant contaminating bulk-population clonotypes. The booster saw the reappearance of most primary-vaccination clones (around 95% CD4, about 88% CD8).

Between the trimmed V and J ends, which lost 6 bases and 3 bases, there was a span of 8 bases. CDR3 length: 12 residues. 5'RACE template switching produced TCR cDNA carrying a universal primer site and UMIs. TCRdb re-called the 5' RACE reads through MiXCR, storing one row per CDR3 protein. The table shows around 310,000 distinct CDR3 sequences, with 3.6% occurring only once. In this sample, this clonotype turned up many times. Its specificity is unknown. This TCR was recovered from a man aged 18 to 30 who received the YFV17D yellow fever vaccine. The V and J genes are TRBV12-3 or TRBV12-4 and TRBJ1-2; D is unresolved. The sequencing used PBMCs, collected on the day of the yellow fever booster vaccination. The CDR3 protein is CASSFSDYGYTF. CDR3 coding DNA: TGTGCCAGCAGCTTCTCTGACTATGGCTACACCTTC.